This T cell receptor beta chain was profiled in a study of T cells in Graves' hyperthyroidism and ophthalmopathy. This clonotype has a count of ten or more. The V end lost 6 bases, the J end lost 4 bases, and 12 bases lay between the germline ends. The CDR3 spans 13 residues. Germline CDR1 MNHNS, CDR2 SASEGT. Amplified TCR beta CDR3 regions came from RNA transcripts. The HTBI primer set served for first-round RT-PCR of the TCR CDR3. In TCRdb, the multiplex PCR reads were re-called with MiXCR into one record per CDR3 protein. The sample includes hundreds of thousands of distinct CDR3 sequences, approximately 14% of them seen just once.

The specimen was blood. This clonotype was sampled from a woman aged 40 to 50 with Graves' hyperthyroidism. J is TRBJ1-1 and V is TRBV6-1, with D unresolved. In DNA, the CDR3 is TGTGCCAGCAGCCCAAAAGTGGTCACTGAAGCTTTCTTT. Translation: CASSPKVVTEAFF.